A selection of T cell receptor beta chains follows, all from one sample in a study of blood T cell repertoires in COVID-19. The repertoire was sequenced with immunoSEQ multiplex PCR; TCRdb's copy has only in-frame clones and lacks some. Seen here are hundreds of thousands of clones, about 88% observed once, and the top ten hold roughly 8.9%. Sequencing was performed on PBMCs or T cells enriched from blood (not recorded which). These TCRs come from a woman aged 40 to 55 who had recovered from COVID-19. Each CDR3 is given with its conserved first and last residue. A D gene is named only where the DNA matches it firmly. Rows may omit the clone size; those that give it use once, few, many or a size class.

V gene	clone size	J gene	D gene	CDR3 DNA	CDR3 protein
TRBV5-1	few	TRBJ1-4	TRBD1	TGCGCCAGCAGCTTGGTTGGAGGGGGCGAGGAAAAACTGTTTTTT	CASSLVGGGEEKLFF
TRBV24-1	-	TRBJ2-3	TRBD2	TGTGCCACCAGTGGTTTTGAGGGACTAGGGGACACAGATACGCAGTATTTT	CATSGFEGLGDTDTQYF
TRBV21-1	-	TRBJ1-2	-	TGTGCCAGCAAACCCAGGGGCTACACCTTC	CASKPRGYTF
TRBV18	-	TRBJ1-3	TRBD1	TGTGCCAGCTCACCACGAGGGACAGGGAAGACCCTATCTGGAAACACCATATATTTT	CASSPRGTGKTLSGNTIYF
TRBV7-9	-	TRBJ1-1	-	TGTGCCAGCAGCTTACTTTCGGGTTCGAACACTGAAGCTTTCTTT	CASSLLSGSNTEAFF
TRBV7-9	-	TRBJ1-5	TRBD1	TGTGCCAGCAGCCCCCGGGACAGGGGGCGCGAAGAACAGCCCCAGCATTTT	CASSPRDRGREEQPQHF
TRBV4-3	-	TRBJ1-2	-	TGCGCCAGCAGCCAAGAGAGGGGGTATGGCTACACCTTC	CASSQERGYGYTF
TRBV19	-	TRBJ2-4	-	TGTGCCAGTAGTAAGGTTTACGCGGGGCCGGGGGCCAAAAACATTCAGTACTTC	CASSKVYAGPGAKNIQYF
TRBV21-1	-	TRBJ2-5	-	TGTGCCAGCAGCAAAGGACAGGGGCGAGAGACCCAGTACTTC	CASSKGQGRETQYF
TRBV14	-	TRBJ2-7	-	TGTGCCAGCAGCCAGTCAGTCCGAAGAAACGAGCAGTACTTC	CASSQSVRRNEQYF
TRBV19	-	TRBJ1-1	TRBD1	TGTGCCAGTAGTACACAGGGGAGGACTGAAGCTTTCTTT	CASSTQGRTEAFF
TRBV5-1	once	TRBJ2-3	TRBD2	TGCGCCAGCAGCACTCCCGGGACTAGCGGTCTCACAGATACGCAGTATTTT	CASSTPGTSGLTDTQYF
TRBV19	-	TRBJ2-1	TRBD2	TGTGCCAGTAGTATGTTAGCGGGGTTCTACAATGAGCAGTTCTTC	CASSMLAGFYNEQFF
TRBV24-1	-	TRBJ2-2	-	TGTGCCACCAGTCAAGGGGGGAGGGCCACCGGGGAGCTGTTTTTT	CATSQGGRATGELFF
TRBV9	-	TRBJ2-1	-	TGTGCCAGCAGCGTAGAAACAGCCCTTCAACTCTACAATGAGCAGTTCTTC	CASSVETALQLYNEQFF
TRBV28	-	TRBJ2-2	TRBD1	TGTGCCAGCAGCCAGACAGGGTCGAAGGCCGGGGAGCTGTTTTTT	CASSQTGSKAGELFF
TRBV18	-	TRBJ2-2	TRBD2	TGTGCCAGCTCCCCTCAATCACCGGTCGCGGGAGCCACCGGGGAGCTGTTTTTT	CASSPQSPVAGATGELFF
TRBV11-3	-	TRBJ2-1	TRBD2	TGTGCCAGCAGTCGGGGACTAGCGGCCCATGAGCAGTTCTTC	CASSRGLAAHEQFF
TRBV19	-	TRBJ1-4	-	TGTGCCAGTAGTGTCCAGGGGCACGAAAAACTGTTTTTT	CASSVQGHEKLFF
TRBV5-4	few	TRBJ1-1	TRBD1	TGTGCCAGCAGTCAACCGGGACAGGGGATTGAAGCTTTCTTT	CASSQPGQGIEAFF
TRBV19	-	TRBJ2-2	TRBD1	TGTGCCAGTAGTATTCAGGGGGCTAGGGAGCTGTTTTTT	CASSIQGARELFF
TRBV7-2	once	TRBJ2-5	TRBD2	TGTGCCAGCAGCTTAAGGACTAGTCAAGAGACCCAGTACTTC	CASSLRTSQETQYF
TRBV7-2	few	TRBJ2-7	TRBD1	TGTGCCAGCAGCCCTCAACAGGGGGCGCTCTACGAGCAGTACTTC	CASSPQQGALYEQYF
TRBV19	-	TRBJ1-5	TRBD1	TGTGCCAGTAGTATCCAGACAGGGGTCAATCAGCCCCAGCATTTT	CASSIQTGVNQPQHF
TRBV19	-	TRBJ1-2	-	TGTGCCAGTAGTGTAGACAGGAAGGGCTACACCTTC	CASSVDRKGYTF
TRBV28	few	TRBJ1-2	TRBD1	TGTGCCAGCAGTCTTACCGGGACAGGAACCTATGGCTACACCTTC	CASSLTGTGTYGYTF
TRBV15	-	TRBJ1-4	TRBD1	TGTGCCACCAGCAGGACTGGGACAGAGTATAATGTGGGAAAACTGTTTTTT	CATSRTGTEYNVGKLFF
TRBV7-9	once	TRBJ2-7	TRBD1	TGTGCCAGCAGCTTAGCAGGGGGCGGCGAGCAGTACTTC	CASSLAGGGEQYF
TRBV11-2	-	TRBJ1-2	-	TGTGCCAGCAGCTCCACTACCAACAGGGTTGGCTACACCTTC	CASSSTTNRVGYTF
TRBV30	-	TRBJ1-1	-	TGTGCCTGGACCCACAGGGCGGACACTGAAGCTTTCTTT	CAWTHRADTEAFF
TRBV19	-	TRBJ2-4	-	TGTGCCAGTAGTATGGTGGAGGGGCGATGGCTAGCCAAAAACATTCAGTACTTC	CASSMVEGRWLAKNIQYF
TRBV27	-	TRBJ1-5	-	TGTGCCAGCAGTTTAAACAGCCGTCATAGCAATCAGCCCCAGCATTTT	CASSLNSRHSNQPQHF
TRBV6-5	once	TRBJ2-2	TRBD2	TGTGCCATCCGAGGACTAGCGGACGGGGAGCTGTTTTTT	CAIRGLADGELFF
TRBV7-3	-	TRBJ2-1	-	TGTGCCAGCAGCCCAGGACGGAGGAGAATCGAGCAGTTCTTC	CASSPGRRRIEQFF
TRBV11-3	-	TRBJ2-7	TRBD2	TGTGCCAGCAGCTCGGGACTAGCGGACTCCTACGAGCAGTACTTC	CASSSGLADSYEQYF
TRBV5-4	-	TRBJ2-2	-	TGTGCCAGCAGCTTGGTGAACAGGGACACCGGGGAGCTGTTTTTT	CASSLVNRDTGELFF
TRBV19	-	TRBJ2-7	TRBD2	TGTGCCAGTACAGGGGGACTAGCGCGGGAGCAGTACTTC	CASTGGLAREQYF
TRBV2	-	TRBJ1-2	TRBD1	TGTGCCAGCAGTGAAGTCGACAGGGGATCCTATGGCTACACCTTC	CASSEVDRGSYGYTF
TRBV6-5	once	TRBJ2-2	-	TGTGCCAGCAGAAGTAGCGGCACCGGGGAGCTGTTTTTT	CASRSSGTGELFF
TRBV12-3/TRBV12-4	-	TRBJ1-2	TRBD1	TGTGCCAGCACCCTCGGAGGACAGGGCAGCTACACCTTC	CASTLGGQGSYTF